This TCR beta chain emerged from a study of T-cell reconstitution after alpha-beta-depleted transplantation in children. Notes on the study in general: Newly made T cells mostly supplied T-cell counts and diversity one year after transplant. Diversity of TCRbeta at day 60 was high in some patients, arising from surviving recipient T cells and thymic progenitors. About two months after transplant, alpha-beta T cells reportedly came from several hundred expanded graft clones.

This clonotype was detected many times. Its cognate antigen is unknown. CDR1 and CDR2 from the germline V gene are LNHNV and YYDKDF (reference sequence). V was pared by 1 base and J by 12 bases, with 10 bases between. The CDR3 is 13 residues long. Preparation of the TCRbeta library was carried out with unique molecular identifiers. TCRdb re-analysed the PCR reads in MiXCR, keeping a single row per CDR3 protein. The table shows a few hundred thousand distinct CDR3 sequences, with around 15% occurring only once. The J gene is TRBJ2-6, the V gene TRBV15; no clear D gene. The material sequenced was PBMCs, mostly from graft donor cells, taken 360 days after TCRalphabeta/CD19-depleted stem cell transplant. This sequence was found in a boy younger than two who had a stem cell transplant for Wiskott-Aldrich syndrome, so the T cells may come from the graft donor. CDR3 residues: CATSRGSPVVLTF. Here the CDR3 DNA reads TGTGCCACCAGCAGAGGATCCCCCGTCGTCCTGACTTTC.